This T cell receptor (beta chain) was found in a study of blood T cells in healthy people across ages. A J-beta primer mix and a sample-barcoded 5' primer were used in a second PCR of roughly 6 to 12 cycles. TCRdb ran MiXCR on the 5' RACE reads and lists one entry per CDR3 protein. The table lists about 640,000 distinct CDR3 sequences, roughly 53% of them singletons. Details on this clonotype: The antigen is undetermined.

The CDR3 has 15 residues. Trimming took off 7 bases at V and 7 bases at J, with 21 bases between the two ends. CDR1 is MNHNY, CDR2 SVGAGI, per germline (reference sequence). Findings and limits, study-wide: Older age went with lower TCR beta diversity per million T cells, in a roughly linear way.

The chain recombines TRBV6-6 with TRBJ2-3, with unresolved D. What was sequenced was blood. This TCR derives from a man aged 55 to 70 in good health. The CDR3 reads CASTRPNPPDYTQYF. In DNA, the CDR3 is TGTGCCAGCACGAGACCCAATCCACCTGACTATACGCAGTATTTT.